This T cell receptor (beta chain) was sequenced in a study of PD-1 blockade in classical Hodgkin lymphoma. Findings of the study overall: The study found that TCR diversity rose significantly by C4D1 in CD4+ but not CD8+ cells. Whatever underlies the repertoire differences (possibly disease activity or prior therapy) remains undefined. Among the patients, those starting nivolumab under 1 year after ASCT were excluded. Complete responders matched newly diagnosed patients in baseline diversity.

Every patient relapsed after autologous stem cell transplantation, and brentuximab vedotin exposure varied. This CDR3 is 12 amino acids long. V was shortened by 2 bases and J by 5 bases, with 6 bases between the two germline ends. CDR1 is MDHEN and CDR2 is SYDVKM in the germline V gene. As to this clone: No antigen is known for it.

Generated by immunoSEQ multiplex PCR, the TCRdb table keeps only in-frame clones and is missing some. The table includes some 84,000 clones, around 90% detected once. The specimen was peripheral blood mononuclear cells (PBMCs), collected at baseline. This chain joins TRBV28 and TRBJ2-5, with no clear D. This sequence was found in a human donor with classical Hodgkin lymphoma. The CDR3 here is CASSLLGETQYF. DNA of the CDR3: TGTGCCAGCAGTTTACTCGGGGAGACCCAGTACTTC.